Below are 16 T cell receptor beta chains sequenced from a single sample in a study of T cell repertoires in cytomegalovirus infection. MiXCR was run by TCRdb on the reads, yielding one entry per CDR3 protein. The data show 200,000 to 300,000 distinct CDR3 sequences, around 15% seen once. Sample: PBMCs. The receptor set was obtained from a human donor in good health (CMV status not recorded). Some clones in this sample may be carry-over from other donors' samples.

V gene TRBV28 combines with J gene TRBJ1-4, with 8 bases fitting TRBD1. This CDR3 region has 17 residues. Germline V CDR1 and CDR2: MDHEN, SYDVKM. V lost 3 bases, J lost 3 bases, and 9 bases stayed unmatched. This CDR3 is CASSFEGRGRANEKLFF. The CDR3 DNA sequence: TGTGCCAGCAGTTTTGAAGGCAGGGGGCGTGCTAATGAAAAACTGTTTTTT.

In its sample, this clonotype was seen a few times. The chain joins TRBV25-1 to TRBJ2-7; D may be TRBD1 (6 bases). The germline V and J ends were trimmed by 3 bases and 3 bases, with 24 bases remaining between them. The CDR3 is made up of 18 amino acids. Germline CDR1 MGHDK, CDR2 SYGVNS. As DNA, the CDR3 is TGTGCCAGCAGTGAGTCTTCGAACCCGGCAGGGGTTTACTACGAGCAGTACTTC. It translates to CASSESSNPAGVYYEQYF.

This clonotype came up many times. The chain is built from TRBV7-8 and TRBJ1-5; D unresolved. Trimming shortened V by 5 bases and J by 3 bases, and 14 bases separated the two germline ends. Germline CDR1 is SGHVS and CDR2 is FQNEAQ. The CDR3 spans 15 residues. CDR3 sequence: CASSPDGTLNQPQHF. CDR3 coding DNA: TGTGCCAGCAGCCCAGATGGAACCCTCAATCAGCCCCAGCATTTT.

This clonotype occurred once. V usage is TRBV7-9 and J usage is TRBJ2-2; D gene unclear. This CDR3 is 15 amino acids long. Trimming shortened V by 2 bases and J by 3 bases, and 10 bases separated the two germline ends. Germline assignment: CDR1 SEHNR and CDR2 FQNEAQ (reference sequence). The CDR3: CASSLSDADTGELFF. As DNA, the CDR3 is TGTGCCAGCAGCTTATCGGACGCCGACACCGGGGAGCTGTTTTTT.

The J gene is TRBJ1-4, the V gene TRBV28, with D unclear. The V gene lost 4 bases and the J gene lost 4 bases, with 7 bases spanning the gap. Looked up from germline, CDR1 is MDHEN and CDR2 is SYDVKM. The CDR3 runs 13 residues. CDR3 bases: TGTGCCAGCAGTTCTACGGGTAATGAAAAACTGTTTTTT. This sequence encodes CASSSTGNEKLFF.

There are a few counts of this clonotype. The CDR3 bases are TGCAGCGTCGCTGCCCCAGGAGGCAATGAGCAGTTCTTC. This translates into CSVAAPGGNEQFF. The chain combines TRBV29-1 with TRBJ2-1; D perhaps matches TRBD2 (5 bases). There are 13 residues in the CDR3. Germline values: CDR1 SQVTM, CDR2 ANQGSEA. With 6 bases removed from V and 6 bases from J, the gap between germline ends came to 15 bases.

This clonotype was observed many times. The V call is TRBV7-4, the J call TRBJ1-4; no clear D. The germline CDR1 and CDR2 sequences are SGHVT and SQSDAQ. With 8 bases removed from V and 2 bases from J, the gap between germline ends came to 6 bases. This CDR3 is built from 12 residues. The CDR3 DNA follows: TGTGCCAGCTTAGGTACTAATGAAAAACTGTTTTTT. Its translation is CASLGTNEKLFF. The whole variable domain, filled in from reference TRBV7-4 and TRBJ1-4, reads GAGVSQSPRYKVAKRGRDVALRCDSISGHVTLYWYRQTLGQGSEVLTYSQSDAQRDKSGRPSGRFSAERPERSVSTLKIQRTEQGDSAVYLCASLGTNEKLFFGSGTQLSVL.

This clonotype occurred many times. V and J are TRBV20-1 and TRBJ2-7; D is undetermined. The CDR3 spans 15 residues. Trimming removed 0 bases from V and 2 bases from J, with 14 bases in between. Germline V gene sequence: CDR1 DFQATT, CDR2 SNEGSKA (reference sequence). The CDR3 sequence is CSARDTWERAYEQYF. In nucleotides, the CDR3 is TGCAGTGCTAGAGATACTTGGGAAAGGGCCTACGAGCAGTACTTC.

At least ten counts were recorded for this clonotype. The rearrangement uses TRBV7-6 and TRBJ2-3; TRBD2 might be the D (5 bases). The CDR3 consists of 16 residues. From germline, CDR1 is SGHVS and CDR2 FNYEAQ. V gave up 1 base and J gave up 0 bases, with 11 bases separating them. The CDR3 DNA reads TGTGCCAGCAGCTTAGTGGGGAGCGGAAGCACAGATACGCAGTATTTT. It is translated as CASSLVGSGSTDTQYF.

This clonotype was counted many times. The rearrangement joins TRBV12-3 or TRBV12-4 to TRBJ1-2; 8 bases are a match to TRBD1. CDR3 length: 14 amino acids. Trimming at V came to 6 bases and at J to 4 bases, leaving 7 bases not matched to a gene. CDR3 sequence reads: CASRDRDRLYGYTF. The CDR3 DNA is TGTGCCAGCAGGGACAGGGACAGGCTCTATGGCTACACCTTC.

This clonotype was observed a handful of times. The chain employs TRBV28 and TRBJ2-3, with 7 bases that match TRBD1. Germline CDR1 and CDR2: MDHEN and SYDVKM. Trimming at V came to 3 bases and at J to 4 bases, leaving 13 bases not matched to a gene. This CDR3 region has 17 residues. DNA of the CDR3: TGTGCCAGCAGTTTTCCCGGACATCCCCAGGGGGCAGATACGCAGTATTTT. This sequence encodes CASSFPGHPQGADTQYF.

This chain joins TRBV6-1 and TRBJ1-3; a possible D gene is TRBD1 (6 bases). Germline V gives CDR1 MNHNS, CDR2 SASEGT. This CDR3 is built from 16 residues. Between the trimmed V and J ends, which lost 2 bases and 0 bases, there was a span of 11 bases. CDR3 sequence (DNA): TGTGCCAGCAGTGAATCAGGGGCAGGCTCTGGAAACACCATATATTTT. Encoded protein: CASSESGAGSGNTIYF.

The chain is built from TRBV20-1 and TRBJ1-5; D is undetermined. The CDR3 has 16 amino acids. Germline V gene lookup returns CDR1 DFQATT and CDR2 SNEGSKA (reference sequence). V shed 0 bases and J shed 6 bases, with 18 bases lying between them. Here the CDR3 DNA reads TGCAGTGCTAGAGATTCTGCGGCGATGTGGGCTCAGCCCCAGCATTTT. It encodes CSARDSAAMWAQPQHF.

This clonotype was detected ten times or more. The genes are TRBV7-2 and TRBJ2-3, with TRBD2 matching over 9 bases. Germline V CDR1 and CDR2: SGHTA, FQGNSA. This CDR3 is built from 15 residues. Unmatched junction bases numbered 8, after V lost 8 bases and J lost 2 bases. Here the CDR3 reads CASLLAGHITDTQYF. The CDR3 DNA follows: TGTGCCAGCCTACTAGCGGGTCACATCACAGATACGCAGTATTTT.

This clonotype came up a few times. This chain joins TRBV20-1 and TRBJ2-5; TRBD1 is a possible D gene (6 bases). CDR1 and CDR2 (germline): DFQATT, SNEGSKA (reference sequence). CDR3 size: 13 residues. V was cut by 2 bases and J by 1 base, with 8 bases left in between. CDR3 nucleotides: TGCAGTGCTAGACGGACAGCCCAAGAGACCCAGTACTTC. Translated: CSARRTAQETQYF.

This clonotype was recorded many times. The chain is built from TRBV7-3 and TRBJ1-1, with a possible D match to TRBD1 (6 bases). This CDR3 is 14 amino acids long. Germline V gene sequence: CDR1 SGHTA, CDR2 FQGTGA. Deletions cut 5 bases from V and 5 bases from J, with 15 bases between. The CDR3 here is CASSPAATGTEAFF. As DNA, the CDR3 is TGTGCCAGCAGCCCCGCTGCTACAGGGACTGAAGCTTTCTTT. The variable domain in full, completed from reference TRBV7-3 and TRBJ1-1, reads GAGVSQTPSNKVTEKGKYVELRCDPISGHTALYWYRQSLGQGPEFLIYFQGTGAADDSGLPNDRFFAVRPEGSVSTLKIQRTERGDSAVYLCASSPAATGTEAFFGQGTRLTVV.